Listed below are T cell receptor beta chains from one sample, sequenced in a study of blood T cells in healthy people across ages. TCRdb reprocessed the 5' RACE reads via MiXCR and lists one record per CDR3 protein. The data hold 800,000 to 1,300,000 distinct CDR3 sequences, with approximately 26% observed a single time. This sample was also put to use in a study of T cells of mothers and their children.

The sequenced sample was blood. The source is a girl aged 2-10 years in good health. Both conserved end residues are part of each CDR3. Fields, in order: V gene, clone size, J gene, D gene, CDR3 DNA, CDR3 protein. D genes are given only for firm matches. Where a row states a size, it is once, few, many or the class of an expanded clone; other rows omit it.

V: TRBV28; size: few; J: TRBJ1-6; D: -; DNA: TGTGCCAGCAGTCCAGCGGTTTCACCCCTCCACTTT; CDR3: CASSPAVSPLHF
V: TRBV20-1; size: -; J: TRBJ2-1; D: TRBD2; DNA: TGCAGTGCTACTAGCGGGAGGGCAGGTCCTGAGCAGTTCTTC; CDR3: CSATSGRAGPEQFF
V: TRBV29-1; size: -; J: TRBJ1-2; D: -; DNA: TGCAGCGTTCAAGGGGGAGATGGCTACACCTTC; CDR3: CSVQGGDGYTF
V: TRBV11-3; size: -; J: TRBJ2-7; D: -; DNA: TGTGCCAGCAGCTTAGAGGGGACACTGGCCGGCGAGCAGTACTTC; CDR3: CASSLEGTLAGEQYF
V: TRBV12-3/TRBV12-4; size: few; J: TRBJ2-1; D: -; DNA: TGTGCCAGCAGTCGCCATAGGTACAATGAGCAGTTCTTC; CDR3: CASSRHRYNEQFF
V: TRBV4-1; size: -; J: TRBJ2-7; D: TRBD2; DNA: TGCGCCAGCAGCCGAATGCCGGGACTAGCGGGGGGCCGGTTGGGCGAGCAGTACTTC; CDR3: CASSRMPGLAGGRLGEQYF
V: TRBV12-5; size: -; J: TRBJ2-1; D: TRBD1; DNA: TGTGCTAGTGGTTCCGGGACAGGCTACAATGAGCAGTTCTTC; CDR3: CASGSGTGYNEQFF
V: TRBV12-3/TRBV12-4; size: -; J: TRBJ2-3; D: -; DNA: TGTGCCAGCAACTATGAGGACGGAGCGGATACGCAGTATTTT; CDR3: CASNYEDGADTQYF
V: TRBV2; size: -; J: TRBJ2-1; D: -; DNA: TGTGCCAGCAGTGAGGAGGGGTCGTTCGATTTTATACAGTTCTTC; CDR3: CASSEEGSFDFIQFF
V: TRBV28; size: -; J: TRBJ2-5; D: -; DNA: TGTGCCAGCAGTTTTTCCCCCGAGACCCAGTACTTC; CDR3: CASSFSPETQYF
V: TRBV10-3; size: -; J: TRBJ2-3; D: TRBD2; DNA: TGTGCCATCAGCCAACCCTTAGCGGGAGGTCCCACAGATACGCAGTATTTT; CDR3: CAISQPLAGGPTDTQYF
V: TRBV4-1; size: -; J: TRBJ1-4; D: -; DNA: TGCGCCAGCAGTACCGGGACACTAAGGGAAAAACTGTTTTTT; CDR3: CASSTGTLREKLFF
V: TRBV7-9; size: -; J: TRBJ1-5; D: TRBD1; DNA: TGTGCCAGCAGCTTAGGGGGACAGCTTAGCAATCAGCCCCAGCATTTT; CDR3: CASSLGGQLSNQPQHF
V: TRBV5-1; size: many; J: TRBJ2-1; D: TRBD2; DNA: TGCGCCAGCAGCTTGGCGCTAGCGGGGCCTAGCTCCTACAATGAGCAGTTCTTC; CDR3: CASSLALAGPSSYNEQFF
V: TRBV5-4; size: few; J: TRBJ2-1; D: TRBD2; DNA: TGTGCCAGCAGCTCCGACCTAGCGGGTTTAATGAATGAGCAGTTCTTC; CDR3: CASSSDLAGLMNEQFF
V: TRBV7-6; size: few; J: TRBJ2-1; D: TRBD2; DNA: TGTGCCTGCAGCTCTAGCGGAGCCTACAATGAGCAGTTCTTC; CDR3: CACSSSGAYNEQFF
V: TRBV3-1; size: -; J: TRBJ1-4; D: -; DNA: TGTGCCAGCAGCCAAAACATCTTAGGGACAAACTCGGGGGAAGAACTGTTTTTT; CDR3: CASSQNILGTNSGEELFF
V: TRBV28; size: few; J: TRBJ2-7; D: -; DNA: TGTGCCAGCAGGCCCTTCCCCCTCTACGAGCAGTACTTC; CDR3: CASRPFPLYEQYF
V: TRBV6-5; size: -; J: TRBJ2-6; D: -; DNA: TGTGCCAGCAGTTACTTGGGACTTGGGGCCAACGTCCTGACTTTC; CDR3: CASSYLGLGANVLTF